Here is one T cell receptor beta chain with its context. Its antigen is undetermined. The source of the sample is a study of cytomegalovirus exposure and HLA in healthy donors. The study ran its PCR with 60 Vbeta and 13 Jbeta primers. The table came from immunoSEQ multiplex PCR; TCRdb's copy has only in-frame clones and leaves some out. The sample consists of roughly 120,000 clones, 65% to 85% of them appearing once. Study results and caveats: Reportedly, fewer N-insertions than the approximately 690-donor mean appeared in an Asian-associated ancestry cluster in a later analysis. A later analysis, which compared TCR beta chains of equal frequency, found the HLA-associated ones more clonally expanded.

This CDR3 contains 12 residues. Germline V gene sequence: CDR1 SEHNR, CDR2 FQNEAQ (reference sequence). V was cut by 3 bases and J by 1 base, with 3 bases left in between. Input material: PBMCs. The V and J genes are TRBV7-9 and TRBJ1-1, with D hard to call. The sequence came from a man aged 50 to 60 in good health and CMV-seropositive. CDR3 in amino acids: CASSFGNTEAFF. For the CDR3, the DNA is TGTGCCAGCAGCTTCGGGAACACTGAAGCTTTCTTT.